The rows below give T cell receptor beta chains drawn from one sample of a study of T-cell memory formation after mild COVID-19. TCRdb ran MiXCR on the 5' RACE reads and lists one entry per CDR3 protein. The table shows roughly 600,000 distinct CDR3 sequences, with more than 15% occurring only once. The specimen was PBMCs or a T cell subset sorted from them (not recorded which). Receptors were obtained from an adult woman who had mild COVID-19 (a few samples of this study predate the infection). Cell type and time point are not known. The CDR3 runs from the conserved cysteine through the conserved F or W. Each record gives: V gene, D gene, J gene, clone size, CDR3 DNA, CDR3 protein. A D gene is named only where the DNA matches it firmly. Size is stated for part of the rows, as once, few or many counts, or as a class when the clone is expanded.

v_call: TRBV11-3
d_call: .
j_call: TRBJ2-6
clone_size: few
cdr3_nt: TGTGCCAGCAGCTTCAGGGAGTCTGGGGCCAACGTCCTGACTTTC
cdr3_aa: CASSFRESGANVLTF

v_call: TRBV5-1
d_call: .
j_call: TRBJ2-5
clone_size: .
cdr3_nt: TGCGCCAGCAGCCCGGGGGACAGCCAAGAGACCCAGTACTTC
cdr3_aa: CASSPGDSQETQYF

v_call: TRBV7-3
d_call: .
j_call: TRBJ2-2
clone_size: .
cdr3_nt: TGTGCCAGCAGCTTATACCGGTCCACCGGGGAGCTGTTTTTT
cdr3_aa: CASSLYRSTGELFF

v_call: TRBV6-2/TRBV6-3
d_call: .
j_call: TRBJ2-3
clone_size: few
cdr3_nt: TGTGCCAGCAGTTACGTCGTAGATGGGGCAGATACGCAGTATTTT
cdr3_aa: CASSYVVDGADTQYF

v_call: TRBV9
d_call: .
j_call: TRBJ1-6
clone_size: .
cdr3_nt: TGTGCCAGCAGCGAAAACGTAGGTTCACCCCTCCACTTT
cdr3_aa: CASSENVGSPLHF

v_call: TRBV11-2
d_call: TRBD1
j_call: TRBJ2-2
clone_size: .
cdr3_nt: TGTGCCAGCAGCCTGCGGACAGGGGCCCCCGGGGAGCTGTTTTTT
cdr3_aa: CASSLRTGAPGELFF

v_call: TRBV5-5
d_call: TRBD1
j_call: TRBJ1-1
clone_size: many
cdr3_nt: TGTGCCAGCAGCTTGGGACAGGGGGCTATGAGGACTGAAGCTTTCTTT
cdr3_aa: CASSLGQGAMRTEAFF

v_call: TRBV15
d_call: .
j_call: TRBJ2-2
clone_size: many
cdr3_nt: TGTGCCACCAGCAGAGATCTGGGAAACACCGGGGAGCTGTTTTTT
cdr3_aa: CATSRDLGNTGELFF

v_call: TRBV20-1
d_call: TRBD2
j_call: TRBJ2-7
clone_size: .
cdr3_nt: TGCAGTGCTTTCCCCTTAGCGGGTAATTCCTACGAGCAGTACTTC
cdr3_aa: CSAFPLAGNSYEQYF

v_call: TRBV20-1
d_call: TRBD2
j_call: TRBJ2-3
clone_size: few
cdr3_nt: TGCAGTGCTACTAGCGGGGGCCGCACAGATACGCAGTATTTT
cdr3_aa: CSATSGGRTDTQYF

v_call: TRBV12-3/TRBV12-4
d_call: TRBD1
j_call: TRBJ2-7
clone_size: many
cdr3_nt: TGTGCCAGCAGTCCCTGGGGGGACAGGGCTTACGAGCAGTACTTC
cdr3_aa: CASSPWGDRAYEQYF

v_call: TRBV3-1
d_call: .
j_call: TRBJ1-6
clone_size: .
cdr3_nt: TGTGCCAGCAGTCCAACGGCAGGGGTTTCTTCACCCCTCCACTTT
cdr3_aa: CASSPTAGVSSPLHF

v_call: TRBV6-2/TRBV6-3
d_call: TRBD2
j_call: TRBJ2-3
clone_size: few
cdr3_nt: TGTGCCAGCGGGGGGACTAGTACGCGAGATACGCAGTATTTT
cdr3_aa: CASGGTSTRDTQYF

v_call: TRBV5-1
d_call: TRBD2
j_call: TRBJ2-1
clone_size: .
cdr3_nt: TGCGCCAGCAGCGCAGCGGGAGGGCCGAAGAATGAGCAGTTCTTC
cdr3_aa: CASSAAGGPKNEQFF

v_call: TRBV11-2
d_call: .
j_call: TRBJ1-2
clone_size: few
cdr3_nt: TGTGCCAGCAGCTTAGGGGCAGGGGACTATGGCTACACCTTC
cdr3_aa: CASSLGAGDYGYTF

v_call: TRBV7-9
d_call: .
j_call: TRBJ1-2
clone_size: few
cdr3_nt: TGTGCCAGCAGCACAGGCGGGGTCGGCTATGGCTACACCTTC
cdr3_aa: CASSTGGVGYGYTF

v_call: TRBV7-9
d_call: .
j_call: TRBJ2-7
clone_size: few
cdr3_nt: TGTGCCAGCAGCTTAATAGGGTACGAGCAGTACTTC
cdr3_aa: CASSLIGYEQYF

v_call: TRBV10-3
d_call: .
j_call: TRBJ2-2
clone_size: .
cdr3_nt: TGTGCCACCCGGGACGGTGGGGCCGGGGAGCTGTTTTTT
cdr3_aa: CATRDGGAGELFF

v_call: TRBV4-1
d_call: .
j_call: TRBJ2-7
clone_size: .
cdr3_nt: TGCGCCAGCAGCCAAGGCATGGCGGCCTACGAGCAGTACTTC
cdr3_aa: CASSQGMAAYEQYF

v_call: TRBV12-3/TRBV12-4
d_call: .
j_call: TRBJ1-5
clone_size: few
cdr3_nt: TGTGCCAGCAGTTCGGTCCCTCAGCCCCAGCATTTT
cdr3_aa: CASSSVPQPQHF

v_call: TRBV29-1
d_call: .
j_call: TRBJ2-7
clone_size: .
cdr3_nt: TGCAGCGTTGATCTGGGTTACGAGCAGTACTTC
cdr3_aa: CSVDLGYEQYF

v_call: TRBV29-1
d_call: .
j_call: TRBJ2-7
clone_size: few
cdr3_nt: TGCAGCGTTGCCTCCACCACTTACGAGCAGTACTTC
cdr3_aa: CSVASTTYEQYF

v_call: TRBV24-1
d_call: TRBD1
j_call: TRBJ1-5
clone_size: .
cdr3_nt: TGTGCCACCAGAAAGAGGCCGACAGGGAATCAGCCCCAGCATTTT
cdr3_aa: CATRKRPTGNQPQHF

v_call: TRBV24-1
d_call: TRBD1
j_call: TRBJ2-4
clone_size: .
cdr3_nt: TGTGCCACCAGTGATTTAGGACAGGGGGAAAACATTCAGTACTTC
cdr3_aa: CATSDLGQGENIQYF

v_call: TRBV6-4
d_call: TRBD2
j_call: TRBJ2-1
clone_size: few
cdr3_nt: TGTGCCAGCAGTGACGGGGGGGGAAAGTCTGAGCAGTTCTTC
cdr3_aa: CASSDGGGKSEQFF